This T cell receptor beta chain was sequenced during a study of cytomegalovirus exposure and HLA in healthy donors (TCRdb year 2017). Background on the whole study: An earlier analysis of roughly 570 of the donors reported approximately 260 Gb of sequence data and 117 million unique TCR beta sequences obtained from about 200 million T cells. Roughly 300 gigabases of sequencing data and roughly 90 million unique TCR sequences were included in an early release covering about 700 HLA-typed donors. The genetic ancestry cluster associated with self-reported Caucasian donors included 70% to 85% of the approximately 430 genotyped donors. The study aimed to test whether signatures of past pathogen exposure could be identified by cataloging public T cell receptors. Using immunosequencing, the study profiled T cell repertoires from about 610 subjects and related those repertoires to cytomegalovirus serostatus. Besides the first cohort of hundreds of subjects, a separate validation cohort made up of 95 to 150 different subjects was used. To predict cytomegalovirus infection status, the study brought together high-throughput TCR immunosequencing, statistical association of individual TCRs with disease status, and machine learning. A later analysis re-examined previously published TCR beta repertoires from around 670 donors and added high-resolution HLA genotyping to investigate patterns of TCR occurrence. The later analysis used no new phenotypic data to find candidate immune exposures, relying instead on TCR beta sequences and their occurrence across donors. In an earlier analysis of 587 of the donors, high-throughput TCR beta sequencing was used to judge whether each TCR beta V gene segment behaved as functional or pseudogenic. Donor age, sex, ethnicity and CMV serostatus were compiled together with the repertoire data. Genome-wide SNP genotypes for about 65% of the 666 donors were used in a later genetic analysis, which treated that subset as a discovery cohort. All discovery cohort repertoires had been generated using a single sequencing platform. Class I and class II HLA loci were covered by the typing at four-digit resolution. The number of typed donors differed by locus: roughly 629-630 for A, B, C, DRB1 and DQB1; some 500 for DQA1; 600 to 610 for DPA1; and some 430 for DPB1. Roughly five DR-DQ haplotypes were handled as single units for association and clustering, since linkage in the cohort was strong. Across under 500 genotyped donors of the cohort, an average of approximately 220,000 unique TCR beta nucleotide sequences per donor were sequenced, and around 20% of those sequences were non-productive. General study outcomes and caveats: Correlated functional status among segregating V segments might reflect linkage disequilibrium, but an unknown experimental factor could not be ruled out. In a later analysis, HLA-associated TCR beta chains were found to be more clonally expanded and to have lower generation probabilities than equally common non-associated chains. A further reported finding was that TCR beta sequences accurately predicted the HLA-A and HLA-B alleles for most subjects in the first cohort. A total of around 150 TCR beta chains were listed by the study as associated with cytomegalovirus. V-gene and J-gene trimming of TCR beta chains was associated with a missense DCLRE1C variant in a later genetic analysis, and the association was replicated in an independent cohort. Immune exposure information for the cohort was limited to CMV serostatus. Most CMV-associated TCR beta chains appeared to be HLA-restricted in a later analysis, and the HLA associations seemed to be driven largely by CMV exposure. Because the 87-base-pair reads could not distinguish some IMGT-functional V segments, including TRBV6-2 and TRBV6-3, those segments were excluded. The earlier analysis of approximately 540 of the donors excluded seventeen rarely observed V segments, including chromosome 9 orphons, because counts were too low. Assigning TCR associations to individual alleles was difficult when HLA alleles, especially DR and DQ, strongly co-occurred. In vitro tests confirmed that three of the cytomegalovirus-associated TCR beta chains recognize cytomegalovirus antigens. A cluster of highly shared sequence variants was judged likely to be a technical artifact of the sequencing pipeline. Cytomegalovirus status was reported to be diagnosed by the classifier with high specificity and sensitivity in both the original and validation cohorts. Compared with the roughly 700-donor mean, donors in an Asian-associated ancestry cluster had fewer N-insertions in productive TCRs, according to a later genetic analysis. The presence/absence analyses assumed that sequencing depth was roughly uniform across donors, and that assumption may not be true. In a later analysis, TCR association rates were found to vary across HLA loci, with the most associated TCRs seen for DRB1 alleles and the fewest for HLA-C alleles. Broadly in line with IMGT annotations, most TCR beta V segments showed up in productive rearrangements about 87% or about 30% of the time in an earlier analysis of several hundred of the donors. Most TCR sequences were seen in very few donors, while some public TCRs were found in many individuals. HLA typing was unavailable for some donors at each locus, so association tests used only the typed subset. According to the authors, the approach could potentially be generalized to other disease states and immunological phenotypes. Only TCR beta chains were sequenced in this cohort, and the absence of alpha or paired-chain data limited detectable features. In a later analysis, several top co-occurrence clusters were reported to appear linked to parvovirus B19, influenza, CMV and Epstein-Barr virus. At a false discovery rate of 0.05, a later analysis linked 15,000 to 20,000 TCR beta sequences to specific HLA alleles.

The CDR1 and CDR2 encoded by the germline V gene (reference sequence) are MNHEY and SMNVEV. From cysteine to phenylalanine, the CDR3 is 15 amino acids long. The only DNA kept is the CDR3, 45 bases in frame from the first base. At the junction V is shortened by 6 bases and J by 2 bases; bases outside the gene matches: 7. The cohort comprised hundreds of healthy bone marrow donors. All cohort members were sampled while nominally healthy, although unrecorded immune exposures were likely present. The donor tested CMV seropositive, placing the donor among the approximately 290 seropositive members of the cohort. A peripheral blood sample was collected from each donor, and TCR beta sequencing was performed on peripheral blood mononuclear cells. Genomic DNA extraction from the blood cell samples was performed with the Qiagen DNeasy Blood Extraction Kit. This clone came up a few times. Its antigen remains undetermined. No much larger clonotype is one base removed from it; base qualities were not supplied.

Libraries came from the immunoSEQ multiplex PCR assay. A mixture of 60 forward primers for TCR Vbeta segments and 13 reverse primers for TCR Jbeta segments was used in the multiplex PCR. A multiplex PCR assay on genomic DNA amplified the CDR3 region of rearranged TCR beta genes. On the Illumina HiSeq System, the amplified TCR beta libraries were sequenced as 87-base-pair reads. Per the authors' processing: A later analysis tallied roughly 76 million unique TCR beta chains across the 666 repertoires, and about 12 million of those chains were shared by two or more donors. To remove PCR and sequencing errors, raw reads were error-corrected and collapsed into unique sequences using a nearest-neighbor algorithm that merged closely related sequences. To assign V, D and J gene segments, CDR3 sequences were aligned to IMGT reference sequences. For a sequence to be retained, at least a six-nucleotide match to both a V gene segment and a J gene segment was required. A rearrangement counted as productive if the CDR3 had no stop codons and remained in frame with V and J, and every other rearrangement counted as non-productive. CDR3 was defined by IMGT convention, running from the second conserved V-encoded cysteine to the conserved J-encoded phenylalanine. The earlier analysis of about 570 of the donors excluded any sequence lacking an unambiguous match to a single V gene segment. In an earlier analysis of about 590 of the donors, a V segment was called functional when productive rearrangements were above 56.7%, and segregating when the standard deviation between donors exceeded 5%. A statistical classification framework was built for diagnosing cytomegalovirus status from the catalog of TCR beta chain sequences. A later analysis assigned V and J genes by comparing TCR nucleotide sequences with IMGT/GENE-DB human TR gene sequences. Using the TCRdist pipeline, a later analysis assigned CDR3 sequences along with most-parsimonious VDJ recombination scenarios. A later analysis defined each TCR beta chain by its CDR3 amino acid sequence plus V-gene family, and excluded reads lacking a unique V-gene family. A later analysis removed 450 to 600 highly shared, low-generation-probability nucleotide sequences to deal with suspected cross-contamination and a sequencing artifact. A later analysis calculated a clonal expansion index for each public chain from normalized within-repertoire ranks of inferred template counts. In a later analysis, generation probabilities were computed using a VDJ recombination model fitted to out-of-frame rearrangements, and the results were checked against IGoR. In a later analysis, hypergeometric tests were used to score TCR-TCR, TCR-HLA and TCR-CMV co-occurrence, with a repertoire-size bias correction applied to TCR pairs. In a later analysis, false discovery rates were estimated by permuting HLA or CMV assignments 20 times. In a later analysis, co-occurring TCRs were grouped using DBSCAN, and TCRdist sequence similarity was added for clustering within HLA-allele-positive subsets. Repertoires with fewer than 30,000 or more than 120,000 public chains were left out of co-occurrence clustering, as were several repertoires with anomalous nucleotide sharing. TCRdb's version of the immuneACCESS table is confined to in-frame rearrangements and falls short of the full clone set. An unresolved V gene accounts for under half of the shortfall where checked; the remainder is of unknown origin. V, J and clone size are those of that table, while D and trimming were read from the DNA. For this sample the table gives around 140,000 clones, of which 75% to 85% were detected only once. 2% to 2.5% of the sample rests with the top ten.

The material sequenced was PBMCs. The rearranged chain carries TRBV27 and TRBJ2-1; TRBD1 matches 7 bases in the middle. This clonotype was sampled from a young woman in good health and CMV-seropositive. The DNA is TGTGCCAGCAGCCCCGACAGGGCCGCCTACAATGAGCAGTTCTTC. Protein translation: CASSPDRAAYNEQFF.